The rows below give T cell receptor beta chains drawn from one sample of a study of blood T cell repertoires in COVID-19. TCRdb's copy holds only in-frame clones and misses some; the assay was immunoSEQ multiplex PCR. The table records some 110,000 clones, 70% to 90% of them present only once. The sequencing input was peripheral blood. The source is a man in his 70s who had recovered from COVID-19. Each CDR3 is given with its conserved first and last residue. Each record gives: J gene, V gene, D gene, clone size, CDR3 protein, CDR3 DNA. The D gene is left open where the match is weak. Expanded clones get a size class; other rows say once, few or many, or leave the size out.

j_call: TRBJ1-4; v_call: TRBV5-1; d_call: .; clone_size: .; cdr3_aa: CASSLESPNEKLFF; cdr3_nt: TGCGCCAGCAGCTTGGAAAGCCCTAATGAAAAACTGTTTTTT
j_call: TRBJ2-6; v_call: TRBV7-2; d_call: .; clone_size: .; cdr3_aa: CASSGQISGANVLTF; cdr3_nt: TGTGCCAGCAGCGGGCAGATCTCTGGGGCCAACGTCCTGACTTTC
j_call: TRBJ1-4; v_call: TRBV2; d_call: TRBD1; clone_size: .; cdr3_aa: CASGDRLNEKLFF; cdr3_nt: TGTGCCAGCGGGGACAGGCTGAATGAAAAACTGTTTTTT
j_call: TRBJ2-5; v_call: TRBV7-2; d_call: .; clone_size: .; cdr3_aa: CASSSGGSQETQYF; cdr3_nt: TGTGCCAGCAGCTCGGGCGGGTCTCAAGAGACCCAGTACTTC
j_call: TRBJ2-1; v_call: TRBV2; d_call: .; clone_size: .; cdr3_aa: CASSGYLGREQFF; cdr3_nt: TGTGCCAGCAGTGGGTACTTGGGCCGGGAGCAGTTCTTC
j_call: TRBJ2-5; v_call: TRBV18; d_call: .; clone_size: .; cdr3_aa: CASSTTPTGRGITQYF; cdr3_nt: TGTGCCAGCTCAACAACGCCGACAGGCCGGGGTATAACCCAGTACTTC
j_call: TRBJ2-5; v_call: TRBV5-1; d_call: .; clone_size: .; cdr3_aa: CASSFSGVETQYF; cdr3_nt: TGCGCCAGCAGCTTCTCAGGGGTAGAGACCCAGTACTTC
j_call: TRBJ1-2; v_call: TRBV6-5; d_call: .; clone_size: .; cdr3_aa: CASHIQGAGYTF; cdr3_nt: TGTGCCAGCCATATACAGGGAGCTGGCTACACCTTC
j_call: TRBJ1-2; v_call: TRBV29-1; d_call: .; clone_size: .; cdr3_aa: CSVAGTTNYGYTF; cdr3_nt: TGCAGCGTGGCCGGGACAACTAACTATGGCTACACCTTC
j_call: TRBJ2-1; v_call: TRBV7-3; d_call: TRBD2; clone_size: .; cdr3_aa: CASSFDRSSGYNEQFF; cdr3_nt: TGTGCCAGCAGCTTTGATAGGTCTAGCGGTTACAATGAGCAGTTCTTC
j_call: TRBJ2-3; v_call: TRBV27; d_call: TRBD1; clone_size: once; cdr3_aa: CASSRRRGTTDTQYF; cdr3_nt: TGTGCCAGCAGTCGCCGCAGGGGGACGACAGATACGCAGTATTTT
j_call: TRBJ1-2; v_call: TRBV2; d_call: .; clone_size: few; cdr3_aa: CASRYGLNYGYTF; cdr3_nt: TGTGCCAGCAGGTACGGACTTAACTATGGCTACACCTTC
j_call: TRBJ2-1; v_call: TRBV18; d_call: .; clone_size: .; cdr3_aa: CASSPGQGLYNEQFF; cdr3_nt: TGTGCCAGCTCACCGGGGCAGGGACTCTACAATGAGCAGTTCTTC
j_call: TRBJ2-4; v_call: TRBV7-3; d_call: TRBD1; clone_size: .; cdr3_aa: CASSPGTGHIQYF; cdr3_nt: TGTGCCAGCAGCCCCGGGACAGGGCACATTCAGTACTTC
j_call: TRBJ1-4; v_call: TRBV4-1; d_call: .; clone_size: once; cdr3_aa: CASSQAASSEKLFF; cdr3_nt: TGCGCCAGCAGCCAAGCCGCTAGCAGTGAAAAACTGTTTTTT
j_call: TRBJ2-1; v_call: TRBV11-3; d_call: TRBD2; clone_size: .; cdr3_aa: CASSLVGLAGLHEQFF; cdr3_nt: TGTGCCAGCAGCTTAGTAGGGCTAGCGGGATTGCATGAGCAGTTCTTC
j_call: TRBJ2-3; v_call: TRBV19; d_call: .; clone_size: .; cdr3_aa: CASSTYSGTDTQYF; cdr3_nt: TGTGCCAGTAGTACCTACTCCGGCACAGATACGCAGTATTTT
j_call: TRBJ1-5; v_call: TRBV19; d_call: .; clone_size: .; cdr3_aa: CASDARVGQPQHF; cdr3_nt: TGTGCCAGTGACGCCCGGGTTGGACAGCCCCAGCATTTT
j_call: TRBJ1-2; v_call: TRBV4-2; d_call: TRBD1; clone_size: .; cdr3_aa: CASSPGQGNIYGYTF; cdr3_nt: TGTGCCAGCAGTCCCGGACAGGGGAATATCTATGGCTACACCTTC
j_call: TRBJ1-1; v_call: TRBV28; d_call: TRBD1; clone_size: few; cdr3_aa: CASSFPHRGMNTEAFF; cdr3_nt: TGTGCCAGCAGTTTCCCGCACAGGGGAATGAACACTGAAGCTTTCTTT
j_call: TRBJ1-2; v_call: TRBV6-5; d_call: .; clone_size: .; cdr3_aa: CASSRQAAGGYTF; cdr3_nt: TGTGCCAGCAGCAGACAGGCGGCGGGTGGCTACACCTTC
j_call: TRBJ2-2; v_call: TRBV2; d_call: .; clone_size: .; cdr3_aa: CASTGQNTGELFF; cdr3_nt: TGTGCCAGCACGGGACAAAACACCGGGGAGCTGTTTTTT
j_call: TRBJ2-7; v_call: TRBV28; d_call: .; clone_size: .; cdr3_aa: CASSFLTFGEGEEQYF; cdr3_nt: TGTGCCAGCAGTTTCCTGACGTTCGGAGAGGGGGAAGAGCAGTACTTC
j_call: TRBJ1-2; v_call: TRBV6-6; d_call: .; clone_size: .; cdr3_aa: CASSHTTGANGYTF; cdr3_nt: TGTGCCAGCAGCCACACAACAGGTGCCAATGGCTACACCTTC
j_call: TRBJ2-5; v_call: TRBV7-9; d_call: .; clone_size: .; cdr3_aa: CASSLRGPGETQYF; cdr3_nt: TGTGCCAGCAGCTTACGTGGGCCCGGAGAGACCCAGTACTTC
j_call: TRBJ1-4; v_call: TRBV2; d_call: .; clone_size: .; cdr3_aa: CASRYTVMEKLFF; cdr3_nt: TGTGCCAGCAGATACACAGTTATGGAAAAACTGTTTTTT
j_call: TRBJ1-4; v_call: TRBV5-1; d_call: .; clone_size: once; cdr3_aa: CASSLVGINEKLFF; cdr3_nt: TGCGCCAGCAGCTTGGTGGGCATTAATGAAAAACTGTTTTTT
j_call: TRBJ1-2; v_call: TRBV6-5; d_call: TRBD1; clone_size: .; cdr3_aa: CASSSRTGDYGYTF; cdr3_nt: TGTGCCAGCAGTTCCCGGACAGGGGACTATGGCTACACCTTC
j_call: TRBJ1-1; v_call: TRBV6-5; d_call: TRBD1; clone_size: .; cdr3_aa: CASIVTGGGTEAFF; cdr3_nt: TGTGCCAGCATTGTGACAGGGGGGGGCACTGAAGCTTTCTTT
j_call: TRBJ1-1; v_call: TRBV12-3/TRBV12-4; d_call: .; clone_size: .; cdr3_aa: CASTTPGVAEAFF; cdr3_nt: TGTGCCAGCACGACCCCAGGTGTGGCTGAAGCTTTCTTT
j_call: TRBJ2-7; v_call: TRBV27; d_call: .; clone_size: .; cdr3_aa: CASNGRGGPQGEQYF; cdr3_nt: TGTGCCAGCAATGGACGCGGGGGCCCTCAGGGCGAGCAGTACTTC
j_call: TRBJ2-7; v_call: TRBV7-6; d_call: TRBD2; clone_size: .; cdr3_aa: CASSWGLAGTYEQYF; cdr3_nt: TGTGCCAGCAGCTGGGGACTAGCGGGGACCTACGAGCAGTACTTC
j_call: TRBJ2-3; v_call: TRBV5-6; d_call: .; clone_size: .; cdr3_aa: CASSFTVDTQYF; cdr3_nt: TGTGCCAGCAGCTTCACAGTGGATACGCAGTATTTT
j_call: TRBJ1-5; v_call: TRBV20-1; d_call: .; clone_size: .; cdr3_aa: CSASWQINQPQHF; cdr3_nt: TGCAGTGCTAGTTGGCAAATCAATCAGCCCCAGCATTTT
j_call: TRBJ1-6; v_call: TRBV24-1; d_call: TRBD1; clone_size: .; cdr3_aa: CATSDPRQGDNSPLHF; cdr3_nt: TGTGCCACCAGTGACCCCAGACAGGGGGACAATTCACCCCTCCACTTT
j_call: TRBJ2-3; v_call: TRBV6-1; d_call: .; clone_size: .; cdr3_aa: CASSDPSVSGTDTQYF; cdr3_nt: TGTGCCAGCAGTGACCCTTCGGTCAGCGGCACAGATACGCAGTATTTT